Below, 32 T cell receptor beta chains from the same sample are listed, as sequenced in a study of human T cells and chemical hapten exposure. Time point of the sample: patch test 2, 6 weeks after DPC sensitization. Described treatment: therapeutic diphenylcyclopropenone sensitization with weekly scalp DPC. One entry per CDR3 protein results from TCRdb running MiXCR on the RACE reads. The sample carries a few hundred thousand distinct CDR3 sequences, more than 5% recorded once. This specimen consisted of whole blood, obtained in connection with sensitization to the hapten diphenylcyclopropenone (DPC). The receptors here all came from a woman aged 18 to 35 with alopecia areata. Some clones in this sample may be carry-over from other donors' samples.

This clonotype was detected ten times or more. This chain uses TRBV5-1 with TRBJ1-2; D is possibly TRBD1 (5 bases). Germline V lookup: CDR1 SGHRS, CDR2 YFSETQ. V lost 4 bases and J lost 5, with 30 bases in between. The CDR3 runs to 19 residues. CDR3 in amino acids: CASSPLQTSRQNLEYGYTF. The CDR3, as DNA: TGCGCCAGCAGCCCCCTCCAAACAAGCAGACAGAACTTAGAATATGGCTACACCTTC.

This clonotype has ten or more counts. The V and J genes are TRBV28 and TRBJ2-6; D remains ambiguous. This CDR3 has 15 residues. The V end lost 4 bases, the J end lost 0 bases, and 7 bases lay between the germline ends. CDR1 and CDR2 (germline): MDHEN, SYDVKM. The CDR3 reads CASSSRVSGANVLTF. The DNA for the CDR3 is TGTGCCAGCAGTTCCAGAGTCTCTGGGGCCAACGTCCTGACTTTC. Looking up the rest from reference TRBV28 and TRBJ2-6 gives the full variable domain: DVKVTQSSRYLVKRTGEKVFLECVQDMDHENMFWYRQDPGLGLRLIYFSYDVKMKEKGDIPEGYSVSREKKERFSLILESASTNQTSMYLCASSSRVSGANVLTFGAGSRLTVL.

There are many counts of this clonotype. The chain carries TRBV9 and TRBJ2-3, with D maybe TRBD1 (6 bases). The CDR3 covers 15 residues. The V gene lost 4 bases and the J gene lost 3 bases, with 15 bases spanning the gap. The V gene's germline CDR1 is SGDLS and CDR2 YYNGEE. The CDR3 is CASSPGKRGTDTQYF. CDR3 sequence (DNA): TGTGCCAGCAGCCCCGGGAAGAGGGGGACAGATACGCAGTATTTT.

The genes are TRBV7-2 and TRBJ2-1; D is perhaps TRBD1 or TRBD2 (5 bases each). Looked up from germline, CDR1 is SGHTA and CDR2 is FQGNSA. Between the trimmed V and J ends, which lost 7 bases and 0 bases, there was a span of 25 bases. CDR3 length: 19 amino acids. CDR3 region: CASTSRDPGSYSSYNEQFF. The CDR3 DNA sequence: TGTGCCAGCACCTCCCGGGACCCTGGTTCTTATAGCTCCTACAATGAGCAGTTCTTC.

In its sample, this clonotype was seen many times. The chain has TRBV12-3 or TRBV12-4 and TRBJ2-2; perhaps TRBD1 as D (5 bases). The CDR3 is made up of 15 amino acids. The germline V and J ends were trimmed by 2 bases and 1 base, with 8 bases remaining between them. For the CDR3, the DNA is TGTGCCAGCAGTTTAAGGACACAGAACACCGGGGAGCTGTTTTTT. Amino acids: CASSLRTQNTGELFF.

This chain links TRBV4-3 with TRBJ2-2, with D hard to call. This CDR3 comprises 16 residues. V was cut by 1 base and J by 3 bases, with 12 bases left in between. Germline V CDR1 and CDR2: LGHNA, YSLEER. CDR3 DNA: TGCGCCAGCAGCCAAGTGGGCCATTTTGACACCGGGGAGCTGTTTTTT. Encoded protein: CASSQVGHFDTGELFF.

This chain uses TRBV6-5 with TRBJ1-3; 8 bases are a match to TRBD1. The CDR3 is made up of 16 amino acids. Losses at the gene ends were 2 bases for V and 0 bases for J; bases not matched to a gene: 3. Germline V lookup: CDR1 MNHEY, CDR2 SVGAGI. CDR3 sequence: CASSYSGQGSGNTIYF. As DNA, the CDR3 is TGTGCCAGCAGTTACAGTGGACAGGGCTCTGGAAACACCATATATTTT.

This chain links TRBV6-5 with TRBJ1-1, with D maybe TRBD1 (5 bases). Trimming pared 7 bases from V and 4 bases from J, leaving 13 bases between. Germline lookup yields CDR1 MNHEY and CDR2 SVGAGI. CDR3 length: 13 amino acids. The CDR3 region is CASNPGPSTEAFF. CDR3 nucleotide sequence: TGTGCCAGCAACCCGGGACCTTCCACTGAAGCTTTCTTT.

There are a few counts of this clonotype. This rearrangement joins TRBV4-3 to TRBJ2-3, with 10 bases lining up with TRBD2. With V trimmed by 5 bases and J by 4 bases, 9 bases remained unmatched. Germline CDR1 reads LGHNA; CDR2 reads YSLEER. The CDR3 contains 16 residues. The CDR3, as DNA: TGCGCCAGCAGCGATAGAGCGGGGGGGCCCCCAGATACGCAGTATTTT. This gives the protein CASSDRAGGPPDTQYF.

This clonotype has just a few counts. The chain uses TRBV5-1 and TRBJ2-5; tentative D call: TRBD1 (6 bases). This CDR3 contains 14 residues. Trimming left V 3 bases short and J 1 base short, with 10 bases between. The germline gives CDR1 SGHRS, CDR2 YFSETQ. The CDR3 DNA reads TGCGCCAGCAGCTCGGGACACGGCCAAGAGACCCAGTACTTC. As protein: CASSSGHGQETQYF.

On this clonotype: With a much larger clone just one base away, this may be a read error. The V gene is TRBV4-1, the J gene TRBJ2-1; D tentatively reads TRBD1 or TRBD2 (6 bases each). Germline loops: CDR1 MGHRA, CDR2 YSYEKL. Trimming left V 7 bases short and J 9 bases short, with 13 bases between. The CDR3 is 12 residues long. CDR3 nucleotide sequence: TGCGCCAGCACCGCAACGGGGGCTGAGCAGTTCTTC. Translation: CASTATGAEQFF.

The genes are TRBV7-2 and TRBJ2-2; D is ambiguous. The CDR3 is 11 residues long. Germline values: CDR1 SGHTA, CDR2 FQGNSA. Trimming shortened V by 3 bases and J by 13 bases, and 9 bases separated the two germline ends. CDR3 sequence: CASSLGYGLFF. For the CDR3, the DNA is TGTGCCAGCAGCTTGGGCTACGGGCTGTTTTTT.

This clonotype has at least ten counts. V and J are TRBV12-3 or TRBV12-4 and TRBJ1-1; tentatively, D is TRBD1 (6 bases). The CDR3 consists of 12 residues. The V end was cut by 7 bases, the J end by 6 bases, with 12 bases between. CDR3 amino acids: CASISEGAEAFF. CDR3 coding DNA: TGTGCCAGCATTTCGGAGGGGGCTGAAGCTTTCTTT.

This clonotype was found a few times. The chain employs TRBV9 and TRBJ2-5; no clear D gene. V was trimmed by 0 bases and J by 2 bases, leaving 8 bases between them. The CDR3 consists of 14 residues. Per germline, CDR1 SGDLS and CDR2 YYNGEE. The CDR3 DNA is TGTGCCAGCAGCGTAGTACCGAGTCAAGAGACCCAGTACTTC. Its translation: CASSVVPSQETQYF.

This clonotype was recorded at least ten times. The CDR3 DNA follows: TGCAGTGCGAGGCAGGCGGGCACTGAAGCTTTCTTT. This sequence encodes CSARQAGTEAFF. This chain joins TRBV20-1 and TRBJ1-1; the D is unclear. The CDR3 consists of 12 residues. The V and J ends lost 6 bases and 4 bases respectively, with 12 bases between them. Germline V gives CDR1 DFQATT, CDR2 SNEGSKA (reference sequence).

Comment on this clonotype: One end of the junction does not line up with germline, which may come from a read error. V gene TRBV3-1 combines with J gene TRBJ1-1, with D perhaps TRBD1 (5 bases). The CDR3 consists of 15 residues. Germline-derived CDR1 and CDR2 are LGHDT and YNNKEL (reference sequence). This CDR3 is CASSPGLNIQVGASF. DNA of the CDR3: TGTGCCAGCAGCCCGGGACTCAACATCCAAGTCGGGGCTTCCTTT.

This clonotype was seen many times. The rearrangement uses TRBV6-6 and TRBJ1-4, with a tentative D call TRBD1 (6 bases). Germline V lookup: CDR1 MNHNY, CDR2 SVGAGI (reference sequence). V gave up 2 bases and J gave up 8 bases, with 9 bases separating them. The CDR3 is 13 residues long. The CDR3 nucleotides are TGTGCCAGCAGTTACAGGACAGAAGAAAAACTGTTTTTT. It specifies CASSYRTEEKLFF.

This clonotype was seen a handful of times. The J gene is TRBJ1-1, the V gene TRBV5-1; no definite D call. Germline assignment: CDR1 SGHRS and CDR2 YFSETQ. Trimming took off 2 bases at V and 3 bases at J, with 11 bases between the two ends. This CDR3 comprises 14 residues. The DNA of the CDR3 is TGCGCCAGCAGCTTTGAGAGGGTTGACACTGAAGCTTTCTTT. Encoded protein: CASSFERVDTEAFF.

This clonotype has just a few counts. The chain uses TRBV7-9 and TRBJ2-5; TRBD2 agrees at 10 bases. After removal of 3 bases from V and 1 base from J, the junction contained 5 bases not matched to a gene. Germline loops: CDR1 SEHNR, CDR2 FQNEAQ (reference sequence). This CDR3 has 16 amino acids. CDR3 sequence (DNA): TGTGCCAGCAGCTTTATGGCTAGCGGGGGCCAAGAGACCCAGTACTTC. Its protein is CASSFMASGGQETQYF.

This clonotype was detected many times. The rearrangement uses TRBV29-1 and TRBJ1-1; D not certain. The V end was cut by 4 bases, the J end by 0 bases, with 6 bases between. CDR3 length: 12 residues. CDR1 SQVTM and CDR2 ANQGSEA come from the germline V gene. CDR3 DNA: TGCAGCGTTGGACATATGAACACTGAAGCTTTCTTT. Protein: CSVGHMNTEAFF.

This clonotype was recorded many times. The chain employs TRBV27 and TRBJ1-1, with 9 bases that match TRBD1. Germline CDR1 reads MNHEY; CDR2 reads SMNVEV (reference sequence). V gave up 8 bases and J gave up 6 bases; unmatched junction bases: 7. This CDR3 is 13 amino acids long. The CDR3 spells CASPPGQGSEAFF. The CDR3 DNA reads as TGTGCCAGCCCCCCGGGACAGGGATCTGAAGCTTTCTTT.

This clonotype was observed a few times. J is TRBJ1-2 and V is TRBV19; D uncertain. Germline CDR1 reads LNHDA; CDR2 reads SQIVND (reference sequence). The CDR3 runs to 12 residues. V was clipped by 4 bases and J by 3 bases, with 6 bases between them. The DNA for the CDR3 is TGTGCCAGTAGTACACCTCACTATGGCTACACCTTC. It codes for CASSTPHYGYTF.

The sample holds many counts of this clonotype. This chain uses TRBV6-5 with TRBJ1-1, with a possible D match to TRBD1 (5 bases). The CDR3 spans 15 residues. Germline V gene sequence: CDR1 MNHEY, CDR2 SVGAGI. V was clipped by 6 bases and J by 5 bases, with 19 bases between them. CDR3 amino acids: CASRNVGGGGTEAFF. The CDR3, as DNA: TGTGCCAGCAGAAACGTCGGGGGTGGAGGAACTGAAGCTTTCTTT.

This clonotype was counted many times. V is TRBV5-1 and J is TRBJ1-6, with 7 bases identical to TRBD1. Germline V gives CDR1 SGHRS, CDR2 YFSETQ. This CDR3 contains 15 residues. V shed 4 bases, J shed 5 bases, and the junction held 6 bases outside the gene matches. CDR3 protein: CASSETGQNNSPLHF. CDR3 DNA sequence: TGCGCCAGCAGCGAGACGGGACAGAATAATTCACCCCTCCACTTT.

This clonotype appeared a few times. The chain uses TRBV2 and TRBJ2-1; 11 positions match TRBD2. This CDR3 contains 17 residues. Trimming cost V 3 bases and J 9 bases; bases outside gene matches: 13. Germline values: CDR1 SNHLY, CDR2 FYNNEI. The CDR3 nucleotides read TGTGCCAGCAGTGAGGACACCGTAGCGGGGGGGCGTGGTGAGCAGTTCTTC. Protein sequence: CASSEDTVAGGRGEQFF.

This clonotype was counted a few times. The rearrangement uses TRBV6-5 and TRBJ2-1, with D possibly TRBD1 on 6 matching bases. The CDR3 has 17 amino acids. CDR1 and CDR2 from the germline V gene are MNHEY and SVGAGI. With 5 bases removed from V and 6 bases from J, the gap between germline ends came to 23 bases. The CDR3 sequence is CASSLALRGTKGNEQFF. Here the CDR3 DNA reads TGTGCCAGCAGTCTCGCCCTCAGGGGCACTAAGGGCAATGAGCAGTTCTTC.

This clonotype was counted ten times or more. The J gene is TRBJ1-5, the V gene TRBV3-1, with D possibly matching TRBD1 (5 bases). V lost 1 base and J 4 bases, leaving 11 bases between the germline ends. The V gene's germline CDR1 is LGHDT and CDR2 YNNKEL (reference sequence). The length of the CDR3 is 15 residues. The CDR3 DNA is TGTGCCAGCAGCCAAGGAACCCAGGGAAATCAGCCCCAGCATTTT. It is translated as CASSQGTQGNQPQHF.

This clonotype was seen more than once but under ten times. The chain combines TRBV4-1 with TRBJ1-2; possibly TRBD1 for D (6 bases). Germline CDR1 MGHRA, CDR2 YSYEKL. This CDR3 contains 14 residues. V dropped 1 base and J dropped 5 bases, with 11 bases sitting between them. CDR3 protein: CASSQVDRMYGYTF. The CDR3 bases are TGCGCCAGCAGCCAAGTCGACAGGATGTATGGCTACACCTTC.

This clonotype was detected many times. One junction end disagrees with the germline gene, perhaps due to a read error. This rearrangement joins TRBV7-9 to TRBJ1-1; D remains ambiguous. The CDR3 spans 12 residues. Germline V gene sequence: CDR1 SEHNR, CDR2 FQNEAQ (reference sequence). The CDR3 sequence: CASSLEATEAFF. The CDR3 DNA reads as TGTGCCAGCAGTTTAGAGGCCACTGAAGCTTTCTTT.

This clonotype was picked up many times. V and J are TRBV5-5 and TRBJ1-1; D ambiguous. V was shortened by 2 bases and J by 0 bases, with 8 bases between the two germline ends. CDR3 length: 14 amino acids. Per the germline V gene, CDR1 is SGHKS and CDR2 is YYEKEE (reference sequence). Here the CDR3 reads CASSLDPLNTEAFF. CDR3 in DNA: TGTGCCAGCAGCTTAGACCCCCTGAACACTGAAGCTTTCTTT. The whole variable domain, filled in from reference TRBV5-5 and TRBJ1-1, reads DAGVTQSPTHLIKTRGQQVTLRCSPISGHKSVSWYQQVLGQGPQFIFQYYEKEERGRGNFPDRFSARQFPNYSSELNVNALLLGDSALYLCASSLDPLNTEAFFGQGTRLTVV.

There are a few counts of this clonotype. The gene calls are TRBV2 and TRBJ2-2; D is perhaps TRBD1 (7 bases). The germline V and J ends were trimmed by 5 bases and 2 bases, with 18 bases remaining between them. Germline CDR1 is SNHLY and CDR2 is FYNNEI. The CDR3 length is 17 residues. The CDR3 DNA sequence: TGTGCCAGCAGTCGGGGGACCGGGACAGTAAACACCGGGGAGCTGTTTTTT. It encodes CASSRGTGTVNTGELFF.

The chain links TRBV5-4 to TRBJ2-3; no reliable D call. The CDR3 runs 15 residues. The V end was cut by 0 bases, the J end by 1 base, with 9 bases between. CDR1 is SGHNT and CDR2 is YYREEE in the germline V gene (reference sequence). The DNA for the CDR3 is TGTGCCAGCAGCTTGGTGCGGACCGGCACAGATACGCAGTATTTT. As protein: CASSLVRTGTDTQYF.